The entry below gives a single T cell receptor beta chain sequence along with its context. Antigen: not known. This specimen comes from a study of beta chain features in type 1 diabetes. Whole-study findings and limits: Sequencing from cDNA could over-represent high-TCR-expressing cells.

Germline loops: CDR1 SGDLS, CDR2 YYNGEE. V shed 0 bases and J 6 bases; nucleotides not matched to a gene: 2. The CDR3 is 13 residues long. Reverse transcribing all isolated RNA meant expressed TCRB transcripts were sequenced. Produced via immunoSEQ multiplex PCR; TCRdb's table is partial and in-frame only. Here the sample spans hundreds of thousands of clones, roughly 13% being singletons. Post-sort purity exceeded 98% for all sorted populations. The chain is built from TRBV9 and TRBJ2-7, with TRBD2 identical over 8 bases. The clonotype was recovered from a man between 18 and 35 years old in good health. Sequencing was performed on naive CD4+ T cells from blood. CDR3: CASSVETSGEQYF. CDR3 coding DNA: TGTGCCAGCAGCGTAGAAACTAGCGGCGAGCAGTACTTC.